A selection of T cell receptor beta chains follows, all from one sample in a study of identifying expanded T cells in peripheral blood. Libraries were prepared by immunoSEQ multiplex PCR; TCRdb keeps only in-frame clonotypes and omits some of them. The data show 81,000 or so clones, roughly 89% seen once. Material for sequencing was blood. These receptors all come from a person aged 18 to 75 in good health. The CDR3 runs from the conserved cysteine through the conserved F or W. The D gene is left open where the match is weak. Part of the rows lack a size; the others show once, few, many or a class for expanded clones.

d_gene: TRBD1; v_gene: TRBV18; abundance: .; j_gene: TRBJ1-1; CDR3nt: TGTGCCAGCTCACCCTCTGGGACAGGGCAGAACACTGAAGCTTTCTTT; CDR3aa: CASSPSGTGQNTEAFF
d_gene: .; v_gene: TRBV9; abundance: .; j_gene: TRBJ2-2; CDR3nt: TGTGCCAGCAGCGTAGACGGGGAGCTGTTTTTT; CDR3aa: CASSVDGELFF
d_gene: .; v_gene: TRBV4-2; abundance: few; j_gene: TRBJ2-3; CDR3nt: TGTGCCAGCAGCCAAGATTTAGGCACAGATACGCAGTATTTT; CDR3aa: CASSQDLGTDTQYF
d_gene: .; v_gene: TRBV19; abundance: few; j_gene: TRBJ1-1; CDR3nt: TGTGCCAGTACTCCCCTCATTGCGGGGACCGAGGGCACTGAAGCTTTCTTT; CDR3aa: CASTPLIAGTEGTEAFF
d_gene: TRBD2; v_gene: TRBV27; abundance: .; j_gene: TRBJ2-7; CDR3nt: TGTGCCAGCACGGGGGGATACGAGCAGTACTTC; CDR3aa: CASTGGYEQYF
d_gene: .; v_gene: TRBV9; abundance: .; j_gene: TRBJ2-7; CDR3nt: TGTGCCAGCAGCGTAAGCGACTCCTACGAGCAGTACTTC; CDR3aa: CASSVSDSYEQYF
d_gene: TRBD1; v_gene: TRBV5-8; abundance: many; j_gene: TRBJ1-2; CDR3nt: TGTGCCAGCAGCTTGTACGAGGGGGCTCGTGGCGGCTACACCTTC; CDR3aa: CASSLYEGARGGYTF
d_gene: .; v_gene: TRBV7-2; abundance: few; j_gene: TRBJ1-1; CDR3nt: TGTGCCAGCAGCCCACAGGGGAACACTGAAGCTTTCTTT; CDR3aa: CASSPQGNTEAFF
d_gene: TRBD1; v_gene: TRBV5-1; abundance: few; j_gene: TRBJ1-4; CDR3nt: TGCGCCAGCACCCCCGGGACAGGGGTAGAAAAACTGTTTTTT; CDR3aa: CASTPGTGVEKLFF
d_gene: .; v_gene: TRBV7-9; abundance: few; j_gene: TRBJ2-7; CDR3nt: TGTGCCAGCCGGGGTTACAGCTCCTACGAGCAGTACTTC; CDR3aa: CASRGYSSYEQYF
d_gene: .; v_gene: TRBV14; abundance: .; j_gene: TRBJ2-7; CDR3nt: TGTGCCAGCAGCCAAGATGATTGGGCTAGCGACGAGCAGTACTTC; CDR3aa: CASSQDDWASDEQYF
d_gene: .; v_gene: TRBV7-2; abundance: .; j_gene: TRBJ2-2; CDR3nt: TGTGCCAGCAGCTCCCACCCGGCGAACACCGGGGAGCTGTTTTTT; CDR3aa: CASSSHPANTGELFF
d_gene: .; v_gene: TRBV11-3; abundance: .; j_gene: TRBJ2-2; CDR3nt: TGTGCCAGCAGCTTAGGGGGCCACCCTAACACCGGGGAGCTGTTTTTT; CDR3aa: CASSLGGHPNTGELFF
d_gene: .; v_gene: TRBV7-3; abundance: once; j_gene: TRBJ2-1; CDR3nt: TGTGCCAGCAGCTTAAGCGGAAGCTCCTACAATGAGCAGTTCTTC; CDR3aa: CASSLSGSSYNEQFF
d_gene: .; v_gene: TRBV28; abundance: .; j_gene: TRBJ2-3; CDR3nt: TGTGCCAGCAGTTTAGTGGGCCGCACAGATACGCAGTATTTT; CDR3aa: CASSLVGRTDTQYF
d_gene: TRBD2; v_gene: TRBV7-2; abundance: .; j_gene: TRBJ2-1; CDR3nt: TGTGCCAGCAGCTCTAGCGGGAGGGGCCAATGGGAGCAGTTCTTC; CDR3aa: CASSSSGRGQWEQFF
d_gene: .; v_gene: TRBV28; abundance: .; j_gene: TRBJ1-5; CDR3nt: TGTGCCAGCAGTCACAAAAACCGTGGGCGGAATCAGCCCCAGCATTTT; CDR3aa: CASSHKNRGRNQPQHF
d_gene: TRBD1; v_gene: TRBV7-2; abundance: .; j_gene: TRBJ1-2; CDR3nt: TGTGCCAGCACCCCCGACAGGGGCTCCTATGGCTACACCTTC; CDR3aa: CASTPDRGSYGYTF
d_gene: .; v_gene: TRBV27; abundance: .; j_gene: TRBJ2-1; CDR3nt: TGTGCCAGCAGTTTAGGACAGTACAATGAGCAGTTCTTC; CDR3aa: CASSLGQYNEQFF
d_gene: TRBD2; v_gene: TRBV10-3; abundance: .; j_gene: TRBJ2-1; CDR3nt: TGTGCCATCGGACTAGCGGGAGGAAATGAGCAGTTCTTC; CDR3aa: CAIGLAGGNEQFF
d_gene: TRBD2; v_gene: TRBV5-5; abundance: .; j_gene: TRBJ2-7; CDR3nt: TGTGCCAGCAGCAGGGGACTAGCGGGCTACGAGCAGTACTTC; CDR3aa: CASSRGLAGYEQYF
d_gene: .; v_gene: TRBV11-2; abundance: .; j_gene: TRBJ2-7; CDR3nt: TGTGCCAGCAGGGGGGCGGTATCCTACGAGCAGTACTTC; CDR3aa: CASRGAVSYEQYF
d_gene: .; v_gene: TRBV7-9; abundance: .; j_gene: TRBJ1-4; CDR3nt: TGTGCCAGCAGCAACCGGGGAGATGAAAAACTGTTTTTT; CDR3aa: CASSNRGDEKLFF